This record concerns one T cell receptor (beta chain) sequence. Its antigen remains unidentified. With V trimmed by 4 bases and J by 5 bases, 12 bases remained unmatched. Looked up from germline, CDR1 is LNHNV and CDR2 is YYDKDF (reference sequence). The CDR3 extends over 16 amino acids. Combining a sample-barcoded 5' primer with a J-beta primer mix, a second PCR ran for roughly 6 to 11 cycles. Each cDNA molecule carried a tag from a template-switch adaptor that contained 12 random nucleotides. Via MiXCR, TCRdb re-called the 5' RACE reads, giving one row per CDR3 protein. The sample has around 580,000 distinct CDR3 sequences; around half are singletons. The data are from a study of blood T cells in healthy people across ages. Study outcomes and limitations: Bulk PBMC profiling left naive and antigen-experienced comparisons inconclusive. The study found TCR beta diversity correlated strongly with naive T cell percentage.

Per sample, extraction of total RNA gave at least 5 micrograms in every case. Material for sequencing was blood. The receptor comes from a man older than 75 in good health. The chain combines TRBV15 with TRBJ1-1; TRBD1 matches at 8 bases. CDR3 sequence reads: CATSTFFPDRGTEAFF. The CDR3 bases are TGTGCCACCAGCACCTTCTTTCCTGACAGGGGTACTGAAGCTTTCTTT.